This is a list of T cell receptor beta chains from one sample in a study of cytomegalovirus exposure and HLA in healthy donors. The data were produced by immunoSEQ multiplex PCR, yet TCRdb's version contains in-frame clones alone and is incomplete. The table lists some 200,000 clones, roughly 84% of them singletons, with over 0.2% in the top ten. Material: PBMCs. The receptors were gathered from a girl under two years old in good health and CMV-seronegative. Each CDR3 is given with its conserved first and last residue. A D gene is named only where the DNA matches it firmly. Size is stated for part of the rows, as once, few or many counts, or as a class when the clone is expanded.

j_call d_call clone_size v_call cdr3_nt cdr3_aa
TRBJ2-5 TRBD1 . TRBV5-8 TGTGCCAGCAGCTTCCTCCGAGCCGGGACAGGGGACCAAGAGACCCAGTACTTC CASSFLRAGTGDQETQYF
TRBJ1-3 TRBD1 once TRBV10-3 TGTGCCACCCTAGACAGGGCCTCTGGGGGAAACACCATATATTTT CATLDRASGGNTIYF
TRBJ2-2 . . TRBV4-3 TGCGCCAGCAGCCAAGACCCGGACCGCCGGAGGGACACCGGGGAGCTGTTTTTT CASSQDPDRRRDTGELFF
TRBJ1-5 . . TRBV2 TGTGCCAGCAGTGAACAGGGCAATCAGCCCCAGCATTTT CASSEQGNQPQHF
TRBJ2-2 TRBD1 . TRBV10-3 TGTGCCATCAGGACTACAGGGGCGGGCGGGGAGCTGTTTTTT CAIRTTGAGGELFF
TRBJ2-1 TRBD1 . TRBV6-6 TGTGCCAGCAGACAGGGACAGGGGGCGTCCCACAATGAGCAGTTCTTC CASRQGQGASHNEQFF
TRBJ2-5 . . TRBV21-1 TGTGCCAGCAGCAAATGGGGTCTTTGGGACAGGAAAGAGACCCAGTACTTC CASSKWGLWDRKETQYF
TRBJ2-7 TRBD2 . TRBV6-1 TGTGCCAGCAGTAGGACTAGCGGGACCTACGAGCAGTACTTC CASSRTSGTYEQYF
TRBJ1-1 . . TRBV29-1 TGCAGCGTTGTAGCGGAGTACGGTGAAGCTTTCTTT CSVVAEYGEAFF
TRBJ1-3 . . TRBV10-1 TGCGCCATTGACAGCAGAAACACCATATATTTT CAIDSRNTIYF
TRBJ1-2 . . TRBV9 TGTGCCAGCAGCCCCCGAGGGTCCTATGGCTACACCTTC CASSPRGSYGYTF
TRBJ2-7 . . TRBV7-7 TGTGCCAGCAGCTTTTCGGAGAGAGGCTACGAGCAGTACTTC CASSFSERGYEQYF
TRBJ1-6 . . TRBV27 TGTGCCAGCAGTTTAAGGGACTGGAATTCACCCCTCCACTTT CASSLRDWNSPLHF
TRBJ2-7 TRBD2 . TRBV19 TGTGCCACCTCAACGCCTAGCGGACAAATCTACGAGCAGTACTTC CATSTPSGQIYEQYF
TRBJ2-3 . . TRBV4-1 TGCGCCAGCAGCCCGGCCGGGCTAGGGGATCCCGATTACACAGATACGCAGTATTTT CASSPAGLGDPDYTDTQYF